This passage covers 12 T cell receptor beta chains from one sample sequenced in a study of blood T cell repertoires in COVID-19. The table came from immunoSEQ multiplex PCR; TCRdb's copy has only in-frame clones and leaves some out. The sample has over 120,000 clones; 80% are singletons. Sample: peripheral blood. The receptors shown here come from a man aged 65-85 years who had recovered from COVID-19.

There are a few counts of this clone. The chain has TRBV25-1 and TRBJ1-2; tentatively, D is TRBD1 (5 bases). The CDR3 covers 13 residues. Trimming removed 4 bases at V and 6 bases at J, with 12 bases between. CDR1 is MGHDK, CDR2 SYGVNS, per germline. Here the CDR3 DNA reads TGTGCCAGCAGTGGCTGGGGCTCCGATGGCTACACCTTC. Translated: CASSGWGSDGYTF.

The V and J genes are TRBV25-1 and TRBJ2-1, with TRBD1 identical over 9 bases. After removal of 4 bases from V and 8 bases from J, the junction contained 9 bases not matched to a gene. Germline CDR1 reads MGHDK; CDR2 reads SYGVNS. The CDR3 has 15 residues. CDR3 sequence (DNA): TGTGCCAGCAGTGGTCTCGGGACAGGGTGGCATGAGCAGTTCTTC. Amino acids: CASSGLGTGWHEQFF. Drawing the rest from reference TRBV25-1 and TRBJ2-1, the complete variable domain is EADIYQTPRYLVIGTGKKITLECSQTMGHDKMYWYQQDPGMELHLIHYSYGVNSTEKGDLSSESTVSRIRTEHFPLTLESARPSHTSQYLCASSGLGTGWHEQFFGPGTRLTVL.

The V and J genes are TRBV9 and TRBJ2-1, with 7 bases that match TRBD1. With V trimmed by 0 bases and J by 6 bases, 6 bases remained unmatched. The CDR3 extends over 15 amino acids. Germline CDR1 reads SGDLS; CDR2 reads YYNGEE. In nucleotides, the CDR3 is TGTGCCAGCAGCGTAGCGCTACACAGGGGCAATGAGCAGTTCTTC. It is translated as CASSVALHRGNEQFF.

This chain uses TRBV2 with TRBJ1-5; D is ambiguous. Trimming took 8 bases from V and 1 from J, leaving 15 bases between them. Germline V gene data show CDR1 as SNHLY and CDR2 as FYNNEI. This CDR3 contains 15 residues. DNA for the CDR3: TGTGCCAGCTCCGTGGGAGGTGGGAGCAATCAGCCCCAGCATTTT. This sequence encodes CASSVGGGSNQPQHF. The full variable domain, with the rest looked up from reference TRBV2 and TRBJ1-5, is EPEVTQTPSHQVTQMGQEVILRCVPISNHLYFYWYRQILGQKVEFLVSFYNNEISEKSEIFDDQFSVERPDGSNFTLKIRSTKLEDSAMYFCASSVGGGSNQPQHFGDGTRLSIL.

For this clone: Distinct nucleotide sequences in the sample also encode this CDR3. V is TRBV10-3 and J is TRBJ2-3; D is uncertain. This CDR3 spans 13 amino acids. Germline-derived CDR1 and CDR2 are ENHRY and SYGVKD. The germline V and J ends were trimmed by 2 bases and 4 bases, with 7 bases remaining between them. CDR3 in amino acids: CAISEGEADTQYF. Written as DNA, the CDR3 is TGTGCCATCAGTGAGGGAGAGGCAGATACGCAGTATTTT.

This clone is a singleton in its sample. The chain has TRBV5-4 and TRBJ2-1, with 8 positions matching TRBD1. This CDR3 has 15 residues. From germline, CDR1 is SGHNT and CDR2 YYREEE (reference sequence). The V gene end was trimmed by 5 bases and the J gene end by 5 bases; junction bases not matched to a gene: 9. CDR3 DNA sequence: TGTGCCAGCAGACCTACCGTGACAGGGGACAATGAGCAGTTCTTC. The encoded protein is CASRPTVTGDNEQFF.

This clone has a single count. The chain combines TRBV5-1 with TRBJ2-5; TRBD1 might be the D (6 bases). The germline gives CDR1 SGHRS, CDR2 YFSETQ. The CDR3 covers 15 residues. The V and J ends lost 2 bases and 4 bases respectively, with 15 bases between them. As DNA, the CDR3 is TGCGCCAGCAGCTTTCAGGGGATGCTTTCAGAGACCCAGTACTTC. Protein product: CASSFQGMLSETQYF.

The sample holds a few counts of this clone. The chain carries TRBV7-9 and TRBJ2-7, with D possibly matching TRBD1 (5 bases). The germline CDR1 and CDR2 sequences are SEHNR and FQNEAQ (reference sequence). Trimming took 0 bases from V and 5 from J, leaving 5 bases between them. The CDR3 has 12 residues. CDR3 nucleotide sequence: TGTGCCAGCAGCTTAGCAGGGGACGAGCAGTACTTC. Translating gives CASSLAGDEQYF.

The rearrangement uses TRBV5-1 and TRBJ1-1; TRBD1 matches at 7 bases. The CDR3 runs 16 residues. Germline CDR1 SGHRS, CDR2 YFSETQ. After removal of 3 bases from V and 1 base from J, the junction contained 9 bases not matched to a gene. CDR3 sequence reads: CASSSQPTGANTEAFF. For the CDR3, the DNA is TGCGCCAGCAGCTCACAACCCACAGGGGCGAACACTGAAGCTTTCTTT.

V and J are TRBV7-8 and TRBJ2-3, with 11 bases lining up with TRBD2. V lost 3 bases and J lost 14; bases outside the gene matches: 7. This CDR3 is built from 13 residues. Per the germline V gene, CDR1 is SGHVS and CDR2 is FQNEAQ. The CDR3 sequence: CASSLGTSGTGYF. CDR3 sequence (DNA): TGTGCCAGCAGCTTGGGGACTAGCGGAACGGGGTATTTT. Full variable domain (missing parts from reference TRBV7-8 and TRBJ2-3): GAGVSQSPRYKVAKRGQDVALRCDPISGHVSLFWYQQALGQGPEFLTYFQNEAQLDKSGLPSDRFFAERPEGSVSTLKIQRTQQEDSAVYLCASSLGTSGTGYFGPGTRLTVL.

A remark on this clone: This may arise from a read error, as a much more abundant clone is one base away. V gene TRBV6-5 combines with J gene TRBJ2-7; 7 bases fit TRBD1. The CDR3 extends over 14 amino acids. The germline V gene has CDR1 MNHEY and CDR2 SVGAGI. V gave up 2 bases and J gave up 1 base; unmatched junction bases: 2. CDR3 sequence: CASSYGDRSYEQYF. The CDR3 coding sequence is TGTGCCAGCAGTTACGGGGACAGATCCTACGAGCAGTACTTC.

The chain combines TRBV7-2 with TRBJ1-4, with D unclear. Trimming left V 3 bases short and J 10 bases short, with 21 bases between. Germline CDR1 and CDR2: SGHTA and FQGNSA. This CDR3 has 16 amino acids. The CDR3 loop is CASSFLGVRKPAKLFF. CDR3 sequence (DNA): TGTGCCAGCAGCTTCCTCGGGGTTCGTAAGCCGGCAAAACTGTTTTTT.